A selection of T cell receptor beta chains follows, all from one sample in a study of blood T cell repertoires in COVID-19. The method was immunoSEQ multiplex PCR; TCRdb's version includes in-frame clones alone and lacks a portion of them. This sample has about 170,000 clones; 84% occur once, and the top ten carry roughly 14%. Sequencing used peripheral blood. Receptors originate from a man aged 18 to 30 with active or convalescent COVID-19. CDR3s include the opening cysteine and the closing phenylalanine or tryptophan. A D gene is named only where the DNA matches it firmly. Only part of the rows carry a size: once, few, many, or a class if the clone is expanded.

j_call	clone_size	v_call	d_call	cdr3_aa	cdr3_nt
TRBJ2-1	.	TRBV27	TRBD2	CASSSTGGGGREQFF	TGTGCCAGCAGCTCCACGGGGGGGGGCGGGCGTGAGCAGTTCTTC
TRBJ1-4	.	TRBV28	.	CASRYGSYEKLFF	TGTGCCAGCCGGTACGGGTCGTATGAAAAACTGTTTTTT
TRBJ1-6	few	TRBV5-5	.	CASSDAGPIYNSPLHF	TGTGCCAGCAGCGACGCGGGTCCCATATATAATTCACCCCTCCACTTT
TRBJ2-2	.	TRBV7-9	.	CASSLVSLNTGELFF	TGTGCCAGCAGCTTAGTATCCCTGAACACCGGGGAGCTGTTTTTT
TRBJ1-5	.	TRBV19	.	CASSVQVGSNQPQHF	TGTGCCAGTAGTGTGCAGGTTGGTAGCAATCAGCCCCAGCATTTT
TRBJ2-1	.	TRBV18	TRBD1	CASSPETGVEQFF	TGTGCCAGCTCACCAGAGACAGGGGTTGAACAGTTCTTC
TRBJ2-7	.	TRBV5-1	TRBD2	CASSPLQGLSSYEQYF	TGCGCCAGCAGCCCCCTTCAGGGACTAAGCTCCTACGAGCAGTACTTC
TRBJ1-4	.	TRBV15	.	CATSRPVDTLNEKLFF	TGTGCCACCAGCAGACCAGTTGACACCCTTAATGAAAAACTGTTTTTT
TRBJ1-2	.	TRBV5-1	TRBD1	CASSLAVSGTGNGYTF	TGCGCCAGCAGCTTGGCCGTTTCGGGGACAGGGAATGGCTACACCTTC
TRBJ2-5	.	TRBV21-1	.	CASSAIRSGRTQETQYF	TGTGCCAGCAGCGCAATAAGGTCCGGACGGACTCAAGAGACCCAGTACTTC
TRBJ1-4	.	TRBV15	TRBD1	CATSRVRDRGGEKLFF	TGTGCCACCAGCAGAGTCCGGGACAGGGGAGGGGAAAAACTGTTTTTT
TRBJ2-7	.	TRBV11-2	.	CASSFGGTPYEQYF	TGTGCCAGCAGCTTTGGCGGCACTCCCTACGAGCAGTACTTC
TRBJ2-2	.	TRBV27	.	CASSLSPKSGELFF	TGTGCCAGCAGTTTATCTCCTAAGTCCGGGGAGCTGTTTTTT
TRBJ2-3	.	TRBV28	TRBD1	CASSFHGQGLDTQYF	TGTGCCAGCAGTTTCCACGGACAGGGTCTGGATACGCAGTATTTT
TRBJ2-3	.	TRBV28	TRBD1	CATNQGDTDTQYF	TGTGCCACCAACCAGGGGGACACAGATACGCAGTATTTT
TRBJ1-5	.	TRBV2	.	CASSRGGSQPQHF	TGTGCCAGCAGCCGAGGGGGTAGTCAGCCCCAGCATTTT
TRBJ2-1	.	TRBV30	TRBD1	CAWTSGTGLRNEQFF	TGTGCCTGGACCTCCGGGACAGGGCTTCGGAATGAGCAGTTCTTC
TRBJ2-6	.	TRBV7-9	.	CASSNDRRGSSGANVLTF	TGTGCCAGCAGCAATGACAGGCGAGGGAGCTCTGGGGCCAACGTCCTGACTTTC
TRBJ1-5	.	TRBV7-9	.	CASSPGVGAWNQPQHF	TGTGCCAGCAGCCCCGGGGTGGGGGCATGGAATCAGCCCCAGCATTTT
TRBJ1-4	.	TRBV28	.	CASRRAGAEKLFF	TGTGCCAGCAGGAGGGCGGGGGCTGAAAAACTGTTTTTT
TRBJ2-2	.	TRBV5-1	.	CASSFGQGINTGELFF	TGCGCCAGCAGCTTTGGGCAGGGGATTAACACCGGGGAGCTGTTTTTT
TRBJ1-5	.	TRBV4-1	.	CASSQVEGRDQPQHF	TGCGCCAGCAGCCAAGTTGAGGGAAGAGATCAGCCCCAGCATTTT
TRBJ1-2	.	TRBV28	.	CASSQEARGYTF	TGTGCCAGCAGCCAAGAGGCCCGTGGCTACACCTTC
TRBJ1-2	.	TRBV21-1	.	CASSKWTGGEYGHGYTF	TGTGCCAGCAGCAAGTGGACAGGGGGCGAGTATGGACATGGCTACACCTTC